This T cell receptor (beta chain) was identified during a study of shared clonotypes between healthy human individuals. Study as a whole: Per-donor plates numbered three CD4 naive, three CD4 memory, two CD8 naive and one CD8 memory.

Measured with immunoSEQ multiplex PCR; TCRdb has only the in-frame clones, and not every one. The table includes about 2.1 million clones, about 93% detected once. Trimming took 4 bases from V and 4 from J, leaving 17 bases between them. This CDR3 is 15 amino acids long. Germline V gene sequence: CDR1 SGHNT, CDR2 YYREEE (reference sequence). Of note for this clone: Its antigen remains unidentified.

CD45RO negativity and positive selection for CCR7 defined naive CD8 cells, a population that excluded terminally differentiated effector memory CD45RA+ cells. None of the donors, who were healthy HIV-negative adults, had recently had acute infections or vaccinations. Findings of the study overall: Across a handful of donors, naive CD4 shared roughly 5%, naive CD8 around 4%, memory CD4 over 2%, memory CD8 about 0.4%. Richness estimates generally favored naive over memory subsets.

The source is a young man in good health. Some clones in this sample may be carry-over from other donors' samples. The sample comprised naive CD8+ T cells from PBMCs. The genes are TRBV5-4 and TRBJ1-1; D unclear. The CDR3 protein is CASSPLPGSSTEAFF. The CDR3 region has the DNA TGTGCCAGCAGCCCTCTCCCGGGAAGCAGCACTGAAGCTTTCTTT.